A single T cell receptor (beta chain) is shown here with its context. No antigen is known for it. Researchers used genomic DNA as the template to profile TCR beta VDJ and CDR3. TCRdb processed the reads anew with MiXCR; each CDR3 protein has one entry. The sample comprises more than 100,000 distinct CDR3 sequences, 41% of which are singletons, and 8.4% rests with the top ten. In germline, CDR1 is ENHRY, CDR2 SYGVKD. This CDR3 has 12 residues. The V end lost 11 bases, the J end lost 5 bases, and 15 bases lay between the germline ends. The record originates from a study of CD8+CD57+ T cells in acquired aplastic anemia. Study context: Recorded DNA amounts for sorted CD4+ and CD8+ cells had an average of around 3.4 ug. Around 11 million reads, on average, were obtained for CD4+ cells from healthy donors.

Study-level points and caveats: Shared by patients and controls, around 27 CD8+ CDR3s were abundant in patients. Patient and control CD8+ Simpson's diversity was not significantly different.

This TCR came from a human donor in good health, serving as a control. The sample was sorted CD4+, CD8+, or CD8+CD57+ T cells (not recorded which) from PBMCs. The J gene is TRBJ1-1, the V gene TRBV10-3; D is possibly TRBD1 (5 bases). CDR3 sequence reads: CASGGAMTEAFF. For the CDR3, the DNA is TGTGCCTCGGGAGGGGCAATGACTGAAGCTTTCTTT.